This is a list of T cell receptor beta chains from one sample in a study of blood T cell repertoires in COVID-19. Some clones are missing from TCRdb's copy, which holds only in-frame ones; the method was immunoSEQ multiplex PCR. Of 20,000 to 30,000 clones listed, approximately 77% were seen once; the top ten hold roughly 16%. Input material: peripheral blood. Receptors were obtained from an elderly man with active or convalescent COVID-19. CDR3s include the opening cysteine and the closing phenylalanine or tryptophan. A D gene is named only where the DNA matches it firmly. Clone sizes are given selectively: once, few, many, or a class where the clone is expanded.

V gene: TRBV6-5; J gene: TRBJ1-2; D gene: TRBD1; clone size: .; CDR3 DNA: TGTGCCAGCATTCCCCAGACAGGGGGCTACACCTTC; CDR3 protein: CASIPQTGGYTF
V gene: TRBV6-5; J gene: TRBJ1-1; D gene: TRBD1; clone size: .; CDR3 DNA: TGTGCCAGCAGGGGACAGGGAAAGGCTGAAGCTTTCTTT; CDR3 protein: CASRGQGKAEAFF
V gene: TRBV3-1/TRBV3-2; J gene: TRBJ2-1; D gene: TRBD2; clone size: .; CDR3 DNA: TGTGCCAGCAGCCACCTGCTGACTAGCGGGGGGCGGATGGGTGAGCAGTTCTTC; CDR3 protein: CASSHLLTSGGRMGEQFF
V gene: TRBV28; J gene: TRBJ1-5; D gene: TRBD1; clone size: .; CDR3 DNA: TGTGCCAGCAGTCCCTACGGGACAGGTTACAATCAGCCCCAGCATTTT; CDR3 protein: CASSPYGTGYNQPQHF
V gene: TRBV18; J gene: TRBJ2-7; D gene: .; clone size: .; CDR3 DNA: TGTGCCAGCTCACCCCGGGAGCGGAGCTCCTACGAGCAGTACTTC; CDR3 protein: CASSPRERSSYEQYF
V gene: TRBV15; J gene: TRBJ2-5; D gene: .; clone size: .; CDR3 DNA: TGTGCCACCAGCAGACTTCGACAGGGAGGAGAGACCCAGTACTTC; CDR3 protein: CATSRLRQGGETQYF
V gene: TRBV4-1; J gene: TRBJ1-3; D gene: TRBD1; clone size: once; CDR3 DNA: TGCGCCAGCAGCCAAGATCGGGCAGGGGGATTGACTGGAAACACCATATATTTT; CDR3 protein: CASSQDRAGGLTGNTIYF
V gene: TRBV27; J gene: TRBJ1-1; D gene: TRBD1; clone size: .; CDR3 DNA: TGTGCCAGCAGTTTAGGGACAGCGAACACTGAAGCTTTCTTT; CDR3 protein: CASSLGTANTEAFF
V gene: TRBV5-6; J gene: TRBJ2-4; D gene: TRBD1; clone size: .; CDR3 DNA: TGTGCCAGCAGCTCGGCGGACAGGGGGCGAAACATTCAGTACTTC; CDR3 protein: CASSSADRGRNIQYF
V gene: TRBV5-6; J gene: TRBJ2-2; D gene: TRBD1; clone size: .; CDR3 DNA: TGTGCCAGCAGCTTGTTTTGGGACAGGGGAAGCACCGGGGAGCTGTTTTTT; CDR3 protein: CASSLFWDRGSTGELFF
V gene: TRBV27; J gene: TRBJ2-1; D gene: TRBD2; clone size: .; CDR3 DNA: TGTGCCAGCAGTTTCTTAGCGGGAGTGGATGAGCAGTTCTTC; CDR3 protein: CASSFLAGVDEQFF
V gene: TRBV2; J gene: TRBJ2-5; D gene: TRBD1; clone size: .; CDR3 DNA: TGTGCCAGCAGGCGGCGTGCCGGGACAGGAGTCCAAGAGACCCAGTACTTC; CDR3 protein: CASRRRAGTGVQETQYF
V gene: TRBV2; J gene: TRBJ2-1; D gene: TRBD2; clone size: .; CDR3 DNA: TGTGCCAGCAGTGAAGAGGGACTAGCGGGAGGGGGTGAGCAGTTCTTC; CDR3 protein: CASSEEGLAGGGEQFF
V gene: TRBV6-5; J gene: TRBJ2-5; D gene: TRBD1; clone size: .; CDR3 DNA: TGTGCCAGCAGCCGGGACAGGGGTGAAGAGACCCAGTACTTC; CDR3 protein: CASSRDRGEETQYF